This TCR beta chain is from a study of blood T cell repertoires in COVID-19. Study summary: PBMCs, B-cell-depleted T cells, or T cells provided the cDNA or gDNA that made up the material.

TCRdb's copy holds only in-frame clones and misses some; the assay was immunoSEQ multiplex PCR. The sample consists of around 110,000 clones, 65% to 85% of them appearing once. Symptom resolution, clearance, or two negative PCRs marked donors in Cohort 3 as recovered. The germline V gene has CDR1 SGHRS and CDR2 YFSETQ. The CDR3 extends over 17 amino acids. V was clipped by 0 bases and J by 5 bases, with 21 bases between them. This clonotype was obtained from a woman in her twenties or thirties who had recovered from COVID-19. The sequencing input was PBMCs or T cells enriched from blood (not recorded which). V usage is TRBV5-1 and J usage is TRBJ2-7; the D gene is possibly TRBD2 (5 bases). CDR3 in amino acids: CASSLGGWFGSADEQYF. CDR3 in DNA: TGCGCCAGCAGCTTGGGAGGGTGGTTTGGATCCGCCGACGAGCAGTACTTC. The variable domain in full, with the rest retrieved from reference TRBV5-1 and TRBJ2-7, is KAGVTQTPRYLIKTRGQQVTLSCSPISGHRSVSWYQQTPGQGLQFLFEYFSETQRNKGNFPGRFSGRQFSNSRSEMNVSTLELGDSALYLCASSLGGWFGSADEQYFGPGTRLTVT.